There are a few counts of the clone carrying this T cell receptor (beta chain). Its specificity is unknown. The data belong to a study of tumor and adjacent non-tumor tissue in lung cancer. General study findings and limits: In normal lung, the top 100 clones were significantly more dominant than in tumor. TCR diversity was significantly greater in tumor than normal lung tissue.

RNA was extracted from bulk tissue without any cell sorting. TCRbeta libraries were built with three rounds of nested PCR, modified from ARM-PCR. TCRdb re-analysed the multiplex PCR reads in MiXCR, keeping a single row per CDR3 protein. The data show 65,000 to 70,000 distinct CDR3 sequences, 60% seen once. V trimming: 0 bases; J trimming: 4 bases; junction bases outside the gene matches: 7. The CDR3 runs 16 residues. CDR1 is SGHRS and CDR2 is YFSETQ in the germline V gene. The chain joins TRBV5-1 to TRBJ2-1; 7 nucleotides line up with TRBD1. The sequence was obtained from a man aged 45 to 65 with non-small cell lung cancer. Material: lung tumor tissue. This CDR3 reads CASSLVSGQAYNEQFF. For the CDR3, the DNA is TGCGCCAGCAGCTTGGTGTCCGGACAGGCTTACAATGAGCAGTTCTTC. The whole variable domain, filled in from reference TRBV5-1 and TRBJ2-1, reads KAGVTQTPRYLIKTRGQQVTLSCSPISGHRSVSWYQQTPGQGLQFLFEYFSETQRNKGNFPGRFSGRQFSNSRSEMNVSTLELGDSALYLCASSLVSGQAYNEQFFGPGTRLTVL.